This paragraph reports one T cell receptor (beta chain). Its antigen is not yet known. No base quality values were provided; no much bigger clone lies one nucleotide off. The CDR3 measures 15 amino acids from cysteine to phenylalanine. CDR3 DNA is the only sequence kept; it has 45 bases, read in frame from the first base. Germline trimming: 3 bases from V, 4 bases from J; junction bases outside gene matches: 6. This specimen belongs to a study of human T cells and chemical hapten exposure (dated by TCRdb to the early 2020s). General notes on the study: For sensitization, 2% DPC in acetone was applied to a 2 cm by 2 cm area of upper inner arm skin. The mostly female patient cohort included alopecia areata with under or over 50% scalp involvement, alopecia totalis and alopecia universalis. Blood was sampled from patients pre-sensitization (week 0) and at 2, 6 and about 24 weeks after DPC sensitization. Weekly therapeutic DPC doses were additionally applied to the scalp of patients throughout the approximately 23-week study period. The study tracked peripheral blood TCR repertoire changes in vivo during primary and secondary sensitization to the hapten diphenylcyclopropenone (DPC) in alopecia patients. Twenty-nine alopecia patients gave blood for TCR sequencing at one to four time points (pre-sensitization, 2, 6 and 24 weeks). Libraries were combined into a pool for sequencing, and differences in TCR yield between samples came mainly from small differences in library volumes within the pool. Patch testing on the upper back used Finn chambers containing 0.01% DPC, with scoring done after 6 days according to International Contact Dermatitis Research Group standards.

Overall study results and their limits: After repeated subsampling, the strength of the expansion versus patch-test correlation and the threshold at which it became significant changed. The number of TCRs above 1 in 1000 frequency did not change with DPC sensitization; there was no evidence of global repertoire structure alterations. Patch test score was positively correlated with the number of PT1 expanded TCRs, with significance at thresholds 8, 16 and 32 but not at 4. Significantly more large CDR3 similarity clusters were formed by expanded TCRs than by pre-sensitization or healthy control sets, consistent with antigen-driven responses. Alopecia, a presumed autoimmune disease, was present in all patients, so the immune response of the patients might differ from that of healthy individuals.

Libraries were prepared through RACE. Sequencing instrument: NextSeq 500. During library preparation, unique molecular identifiers were attached to individual cDNA molecules so that TCRs could be counted in a quantitative, reproducible way. Both TCR alpha and TCR beta chains were sequenced from each blood RNA sample. The source study handled its data this way. Samples had a median of 95,638 TCRs, with a range from roughly 23,224 to 700,000. The Decombinator software suite was used to annotate V, J and CDR3 in the TCR reads. For PS versus PT1 abundance plots, all samples were subsampled to the same number of TCRs (28,000). TCRs were defined as expanded if absent before sensitization and observed at least eight times at the 2-week time point. TCRdb reran the public reads through fastp at Q25 and MiXCR, keeping productive beta chains. Each record represents a unique CDR3 protein, reported with the most common genes and DNA among its rows. What appears here as the V and J calls and clone size reflects TCRdb's work, not the paper's. The sample has tens of thousands of distinct CDR3 sequences on record, about 31% of them singletons. Jointly, the top ten make up roughly 9.8% of the sample.

The time point label corresponds to: patch test 1, 2 weeks after DPC sensitization. Interpreted using the paper, the treatment or condition label stands for: therapeutic diphenylcyclopropenone sensitization with weekly scalp DPC. At each patch-test visit, blood was drawn before the patch test was applied. Eligible patients were aged 18 to 70, diagnosed with alopecia, deemed suitable for DPC therapy, and excluded if pregnant. Total RNA was extracted from unfractionated whole blood that had been collected in Tempus Blood RNA tubes. The clonotype originates from a man aged 40-49 years with alopecia areata. Some clones in this sample may be carry-over from other donors' samples. The chain couples TRBV12-3 or TRBV12-4 to TRBJ2-1; TRBD2 fits 7 bases in the junction. Specimen: whole blood, collected in connection with sensitization to the hapten diphenylcyclopropenone (DPC). CDR3 protein: CASSFGAGSYNEQFF. The DNA sequence is as follows: TGTGCCAGCAGTTTTGGAGCGGGATCTTACAATGAGCAGTTCTTC.